Each of the 2 T cell receptor beta chains below was sequenced from the same sample in a study of blood T cell repertoires in COVID-19. Repertoires were generated with immunoSEQ multiplex PCR, while TCRdb's copy carries only in-frame clones and drops some. The top ten hold 7.8% of the sample, which has fewer than 650,000 clones, about 89% seen once. Sequenced sample: peripheral blood. Receptor source: a woman between 45 and 60 years old with COVID-19, enrolled during active disease.

V is TRBV10-3 and J is TRBJ2-1, with a weak D call TRBD2 (5 bases). This CDR3 is 13 amino acids long. Trimming removed 3 bases from V and 4 bases from J, with 7 bases in between. Germline V gene data show CDR1 as ENHRY and CDR2 as SYGVKD. The CDR3 loop reads CAISDWEYNEQFF. CDR3 DNA: TGTGCCATCAGTGATTGGGAGTACAATGAGCAGTTCTTC.

This clone was counted between two and nine times. The genes are TRBV5-6 and TRBJ1-5; 7 bases are a match to TRBD1. Germline CDR1 SGHDT, CDR2 YYEEEE. This CDR3 comprises 15 residues. Trimming cost V 3 bases and J 1 base; bases outside gene matches: 4. The CDR3 DNA sequence: TGTGCCAGCAGCTCCCTGACAGGGAGCAATCAGCCCCAGCATTTT. Translating gives CASSSLTGSNQPQHF.